This is a list of T cell receptor beta chains from one sample in a study of blood T cell repertoires in COVID-19. This table comes from immunoSEQ multiplex PCR, and its TCRdb copy is limited to in-frame clones, with some not included. The repertoire holds about 130,000 clones, with 75% to 85% as singletons. Sequenced: peripheral blood. The receptors were sampled from a woman in her 70s with COVID-19, enrolled during active disease. The CDR3 runs from the conserved cysteine through the conserved F or W. D genes are given only for firm matches. A row's size may be missing; if present it is once, few, many or a size class.

v_gene	abundance	len	d_gene	j_gene	CDR3aa	CDR3nt
TRBV29-1	.	13	.	TRBJ2-3	CSVELGAGDTQYF	TGCAGCGTTGAGCTGGGGGCGGGAGATACGCAGTATTTT
TRBV7-2	.	15	TRBD1	TRBJ2-2	CASSLAAGGTGELFF	TGTGCCAGCAGCTTAGCGGCAGGGGGCACCGGGGAGCTGTTTTTT
TRBV2	.	14	.	TRBJ1-5	CASSVAVSNQPQHF	TGTGCCAGCAGTGTGGCAGTAAGCAATCAGCCCCAGCATTTT
TRBV5-1	.	16	.	TRBJ2-7	CASSLASDNPFYEQYF	TGCGCCAGCAGCTTGGCCTCGGACAATCCGTTCTACGAGCAGTACTTC
TRBV6-5	.	16	TRBD2	TRBJ2-2	CASSYLGLENTGELFF	TGTGCCAGCAGTTACCTGGGACTAGAGAACACCGGGGAGCTGTTTTTT
TRBV5-1	.	15	TRBD1	TRBJ1-2	CASSETGQSNYGYTF	TGCGCCAGCAGCGAAACGGGACAGAGTAACTATGGCTACACCTTC
TRBV19	.	19	TRBD1	TRBJ2-6	CASSTRTGGESSGANVLTF	TGTGCCAGTAGTACGCGGACAGGGGGCGAGTCCTCTGGGGCCAACGTCCTGACTTTC
TRBV30	.	11	.	TRBJ1-1	CAWSDSTRAFF	TGTGCCTGGAGCGACTCGACTCGAGCTTTCTTT
TRBV30	.	13	.	TRBJ2-3	CAWSVSHTDTQYF	TGTGCCTGGAGTGTATCACACACAGATACGCAGTATTTT
TRBV5-1	.	15	.	TRBJ1-5	CASSSQGLGSQPQHF	TGCGCCAGCAGCTCGCAGGGTTTAGGAAGTCAGCCCCAGCATTTT
TRBV7-2	.	13	TRBD1	TRBJ2-1	CASSFPQDREQFF	TGTGCCAGCAGCTTTCCCCAGGACAGGGAGCAGTTCTTC
TRBV29-1	.	12	.	TRBJ1-1	CSVRHSNTEAFF	TGCAGCGTTCGACACTCGAACACTGAAGCTTTCTTT
TRBV24-1	few	14	TRBD1	TRBJ2-5	CATSETGEGETQYF	TGTGCCACCAGTGAGACAGGGGAAGGGGAGACCCAGTACTTC
TRBV24-1	.	13	.	TRBJ1-5	CAPGYCGLEPQHF	TGTGCCCCCGGCTACTGTGGGCTGGAGCCCCAGCATTTT
TRBV7-2	once	14	.	TRBJ1-2	CASSSYSELRGYTF	TGTGCCAGCAGCTCCTACTCGGAGTTGCGTGGCTACACCTTC
TRBV14	.	16	.	TRBJ2-1	CASNEKGRTAYNEQFF	TGTGCCAGCAACGAAAAGGGGCGGACGGCCTACAATGAGCAGTTCTTC
TRBV9	.	15	.	TRBJ1-5	CASSVQPGSNQPQHF	TGTGCCAGCAGCGTACAACCAGGGTCAAATCAGCCCCAGCATTTT
TRBV5-5	.	15	TRBD1	TRBJ1-5	CASSFGTDSNQPQHF	TGTGCCAGCAGCTTTGGGACAGACAGCAATCAGCCCCAGCATTTT
TRBV27	.	15	TRBD1	TRBJ2-7	CASSARGTGYYEQYF	TGTGCCAGCAGCGCCCGTGGGACAGGGTACTACGAGCAGTACTTC
TRBV6-5	.	14	TRBD1	TRBJ1-5	CASRLGTGNQPQHF	TGTGCCAGCAGACTCGGGACAGGCAATCAGCCCCAGCATTTT
TRBV27	few	14	TRBD1	TRBJ2-7	CASRNTGTGGEQYF	TGTGCCAGCAGGAACACCGGGACAGGGGGAGAGCAGTACTTC
TRBV19	once	12	.	TRBJ1-5	CASSIDLAPQHF	TGTGCCAGTAGTATTGATTTAGCTCCCCAGCATTTT
TRBV5-8	.	14	.	TRBJ1-2	CASSLREGRHGYTF	TGTGCCAGCAGCTTGCGGGAGGGGAGGCATGGCTACACCTTC
TRBV14	.	16	.	TRBJ2-1	CASSHWTGGLYNEQFF	TGTGCCAGCAGCCATTGGACCGGGGGGCTCTACAATGAGCAGTTCTTC
TRBV14	.	12	.	TRBJ2-4	CASSQEGYIQYF	TGTGCCAGCAGCCAGGAGGGGTACATTCAGTACTTC
TRBV4-2	.	19	TRBD2	TRBJ2-1	CASSQGQLAGGQHHNEQFF	TGTGCCAGCAGCCAGGGTCAACTAGCGGGGGGCCAACATCACAATGAGCAGTTCTTC
TRBV6-2/TRBV6-3	.	14	.	TRBJ1-6	CASSSSGLSSPLHF	TGTGCCAGCAGTTCCTCGGGGCTCTCTTCACCCCTCCACTTT
TRBV3-1/TRBV3-2	.	13	.	TRBJ2-5	CASRRPGETFVYF	TGTGCCAGCAGACGTCCAGGGGAGACCTTCGTCTACTTC
TRBV5-6	.	14	.	TRBJ2-2	CASSPQGRTGELFF	TGTGCCAGCAGCCCCCAGGGGCGAACCGGGGAGCTGTTTTTT
TRBV10-3	.	15	TRBD1	TRBJ2-3	CAISEGGQGIDTQYF	TGTGCCATCAGTGAGGGGGGACAGGGGATAGATACGCAGTATTTT
TRBV9	.	13	.	TRBJ2-7	CASSVGAGYEQYF	TGTGCCAGCAGCGTAGGGGCAGGCTACGAGCAGTACTTC
TRBV19	.	15	.	TRBJ2-1	CASSILGNPYNEQFF	TGTGCCAGTAGTATCCTCGGGAACCCTTACAATGAGCAGTTCTTC
TRBV6-1	.	18	TRBD2	TRBJ2-3	CASSEAGASGVLSDTQYF	TGTGCCAGCAGTGAAGCTGGGGCTAGCGGGGTTCTGTCAGATACGCAGTATTTT
TRBV28	.	16	TRBD1	TRBJ1-2	CASSPAGQGNLYGYTF	TGTGCCAGCAGTCCGGCCGGACAGGGAAACCTCTATGGCTACACCTTC
TRBV6-5	.	14	TRBD1	TRBJ1-2	CASRPGQKFYGYTF	TGTGCCAGCAGACCGGGACAGAAATTTTATGGCTACACCTTC
TRBV6-2/TRBV6-3	once	15	TRBD1	TRBJ1-1	CASSDPGQMNTEAFF	TGTGCCAGCAGTGATCCGGGACAGATGAACACTGAAGCTTTCTTT
TRBV7-8	.	23	TRBD2	TRBJ2-4	CASSPTSDARGTSGGSWMNIQYF	TGTGCCAGCAGCCCCACCTCCGACGCGCGGGGGACTAGCGGGGGGAGTTGGATGAACATTCAGTACTTC
TRBV2	once	11	.	TRBJ2-5	CASSVRETQYF	TGTGCCAGCAGTGTCCGGGAGACCCAGTACTTC
TRBV5-1	.	16	TRBD1	TRBJ2-7	CASSLQNPGQGHEQYF	TGCGCCAGCAGCTTGCAAAACCCGGGACAGGGTCACGAGCAGTACTTC
TRBV28	.	15	TRBD2	TRBJ2-7	CASRPTGGGPGEQYF	TGTGCCAGCAGGCCCACGGGCGGGGGGCCAGGGGAGCAGTACTTC
TRBV27	.	16	TRBD1	TRBJ1-2	CASSPRAGQGAYGYTF	TGTGCCAGCAGTCCCCGAGCGGGACAGGGGGCCTATGGCTACACCTTC
TRBV30	.	16	TRBD1	TRBJ1-4	CAWSVRGAPNNEKLFF	TGTGCCTGGAGTGTCAGGGGGGCTCCAAATAATGAAAAACTGTTTTTT
TRBV28	.	12	.	TRBJ1-2	CAILRGNYGYTF	TGTGCCATCCTAAGGGGTAACTATGGCTACACCTTC
TRBV5-6	.	12	.	TRBJ1-1	CASSLQGFEAFF	TGTGCCAGCAGCCTGCAGGGATTTGAAGCTTTCTTT
TRBV19	once	18	.	TRBJ2-2	CASSKILVGQSNTGELFF	TGTGCCAGTAGTAAAATCTTGGTGGGGCAGTCTAACACCGGGGAGCTGTTTTTT
TRBV19	.	15	.	TRBJ1-2	CASSIGNRQNYGYTF	TGTGCCAGTAGTATAGGGAACAGACAGAACTATGGCTACACCTTC
TRBV19	once	14	TRBD1	TRBJ1-3	CASNPDRAGNTIYF	TGTGCCAGTAACCCGGACAGGGCTGGAAACACCATATATTTT
TRBV7-2	.	14	.	TRBJ2-7	CASNTRGAKNEQYF	TGTGCCAGCAACACCCGGGGGGCTAAGAACGAGCAGTACTTC
TRBV7-2	.	15	.	TRBJ1-5	CASSTRAGSNQPQHF	TGTGCCAGCAGCACCCGGGCGGGCAGCAATCAGCCCCAGCATTTT
TRBV12-3/TRBV12-4	.	12	.	TRBJ1-1	CASRRIGTEAFF	TGTGCCAGCAGGCGTATCGGGACTGAAGCTTTCTTT
TRBV6-5	once	12	.	TRBJ2-2	CASSTGTGELFF	TGTGCCAGCAGTACAGGGACCGGGGAGCTGTTTTTT
TRBV5-6	.	13	.	TRBJ1-2	CASSLERGGGYTF	TGTGCCAGCAGCTTAGAAAGGGGCGGAGGCTACACCTTC
TRBV29-1	.	13	TRBD1	TRBJ1-1	CSVTGVRNTEAFF	TGCAGCGTTACAGGGGTACGGAACACTGAAGCTTTCTTT
TRBV19	.	15	.	TRBJ1-5	CASRNSPALWQPQHF	TGTGCCAGTAGGAACAGCCCAGCCTTGTGGCAGCCCCAGCATTTT
TRBV5-1	.	14	TRBD2	TRBJ2-1	CASNPAGGRNEQFF	TGCGCCAGCAACCCAGCGGGGGGCAGGAATGAGCAGTTCTTC
TRBV3-1/TRBV3-2	.	13	.	TRBJ2-7	CASSPDLANEQYF	TGTGCCAGCAGCCCGGACTTAGCGAACGAGCAGTACTTC
TRBV19	.	13	.	TRBJ1-1	CASSNLRNPEAFF	TGTGCCAGTAGTAACTTGCGGAACCCGGAAGCTTTCTTT
TRBV4-1	.	14	TRBD1	TRBJ1-4	CASSPTGDREKLFF	TGCGCCAGCAGCCCCACAGGGGATCGAGAAAAACTGTTTTTT
TRBV19	.	15	TRBD1	TRBJ1-4	CASSITGGFNEKLFF	TGTGCCAGTAGTATCACAGGGGGCTTCAATGAAAAACTGTTTTTT